The T cell receptor beta chain described here comes from a study of vaccination and CD4 T cells after COVID-19. Study overall: Sampling post-COVID took place a median approximately 100 days after diagnosis (range 35 to 161). General observations from the study: A median roughly 87% of convalescent patients' SARS-CoV-2-reactive clones emerged only after vaccination. Within convalescent individuals, 304 out of 307 vaccine-specific clones proved to be spike mono-reactive.

The CDR3 has 16 residues. The V gene end was trimmed by 5 bases and the J gene end by 4 bases; junction bases not matched to a gene: 6. Regarding treatment: approximately 10-day PBMC culture with coronavirus spike peptide pools or control peptides (ViraFEST assay). The Oncomine TCR Beta short-read assay was what sequenced the DNA obtained from cultured CD4+ T cells. TCRdb called the PCR reads again in MiXCR, with one record for every CDR3 protein. The table has under 20,000 distinct CDR3 sequences, 23% seen once. A note on this clonotype: Its antigen is not identified.

The chain joins TRBV12-3 or TRBV12-4 to TRBJ1-6; 9 bases fit TRBD1. The material sequenced was cultured CD4+ T cells from blood. This TCR was sampled from a human donor with COVID-19. The CDR3 loop reads CASSLSGTGYNSPLHF. As DNA, the CDR3 is TGTGCCAGCAGTCTAAGCGGGACAGGGTATAATTCACCCCTCCACTTT.